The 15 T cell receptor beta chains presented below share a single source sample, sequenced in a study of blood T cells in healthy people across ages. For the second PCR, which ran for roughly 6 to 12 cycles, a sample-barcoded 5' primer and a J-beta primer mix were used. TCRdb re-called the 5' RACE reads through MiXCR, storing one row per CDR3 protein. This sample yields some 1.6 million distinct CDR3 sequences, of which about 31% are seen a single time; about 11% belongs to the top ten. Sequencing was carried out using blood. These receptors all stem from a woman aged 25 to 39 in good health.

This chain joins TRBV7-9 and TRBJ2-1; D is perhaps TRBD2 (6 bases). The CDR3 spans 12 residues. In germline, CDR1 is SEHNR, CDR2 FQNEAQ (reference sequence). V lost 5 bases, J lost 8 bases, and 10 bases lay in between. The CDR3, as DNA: TGTGCCAGCAGCCTAGAGCGGGATGAGCAGTTCTTC. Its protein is CASSLERDEQFF.

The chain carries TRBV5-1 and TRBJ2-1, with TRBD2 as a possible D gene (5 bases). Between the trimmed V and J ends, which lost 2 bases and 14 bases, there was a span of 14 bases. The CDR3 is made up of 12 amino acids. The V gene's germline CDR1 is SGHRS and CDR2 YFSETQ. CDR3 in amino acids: CASSFAGLMEFF. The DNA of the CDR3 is TGCGCCAGCAGCTTCGCCGGACTGATGGAGTTCTTC.

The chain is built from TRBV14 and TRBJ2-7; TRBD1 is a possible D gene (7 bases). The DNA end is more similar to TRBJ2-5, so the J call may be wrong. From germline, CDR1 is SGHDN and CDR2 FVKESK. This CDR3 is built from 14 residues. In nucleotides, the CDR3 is TGTGCCAGCAGGCAGACAGGGAGCGGGGAGACCCAGTACTTC. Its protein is CASRQTGSGETQYF.

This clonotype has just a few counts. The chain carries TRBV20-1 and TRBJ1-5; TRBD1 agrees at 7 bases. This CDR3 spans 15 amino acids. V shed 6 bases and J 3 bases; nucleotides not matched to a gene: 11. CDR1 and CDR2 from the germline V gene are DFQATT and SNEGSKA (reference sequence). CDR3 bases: TGCAGTGCCCAGCCGGGACAGCGAATCAATCAGCCCCAGCATTTT. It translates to CSAQPGQRINQPQHF.

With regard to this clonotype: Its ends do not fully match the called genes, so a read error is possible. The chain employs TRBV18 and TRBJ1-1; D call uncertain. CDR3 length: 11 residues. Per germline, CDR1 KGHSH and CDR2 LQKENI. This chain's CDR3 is CASSPDTGAFF. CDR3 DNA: TGTGCCAGCTCACCGGATACTGGAGCTTTCTTT.

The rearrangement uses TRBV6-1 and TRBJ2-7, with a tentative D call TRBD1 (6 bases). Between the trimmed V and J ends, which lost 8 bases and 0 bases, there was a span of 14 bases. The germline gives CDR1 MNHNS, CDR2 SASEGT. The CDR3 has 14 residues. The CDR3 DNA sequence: TGTGCCAGCGGGGGCGACTGGGGCTCCTACGAGCAGTACTTC. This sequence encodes CASGGDWGSYEQYF.

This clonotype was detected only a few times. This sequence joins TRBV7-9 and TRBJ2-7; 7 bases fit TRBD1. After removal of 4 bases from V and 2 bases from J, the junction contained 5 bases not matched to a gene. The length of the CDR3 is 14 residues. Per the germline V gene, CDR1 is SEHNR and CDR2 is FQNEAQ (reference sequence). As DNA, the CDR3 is TGTGCCAGCAGCTCCTGGGACAGCGCCTACGAGCAGTACTTC. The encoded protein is CASSSWDSAYEQYF.

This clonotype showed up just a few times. CDR3 sequence (DNA): TGTGCCAGCTCACCACGCAGGGGGAAGGCCTACGAGCAGTACTTC. It yields the protein CASSPRRGKAYEQYF. The rearrangement joins TRBV18 to TRBJ2-4; TRBD1 aligns across 7 bases. The DNA end lines up better with TRBJ2-7; the J call may be wrong. This CDR3 has 15 residues. Germline V gives CDR1 KGHSH, CDR2 LQKENI.

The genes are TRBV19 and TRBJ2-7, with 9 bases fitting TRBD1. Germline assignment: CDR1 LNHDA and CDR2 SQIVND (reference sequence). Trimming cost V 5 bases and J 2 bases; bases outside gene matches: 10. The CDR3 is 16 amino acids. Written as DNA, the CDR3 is TGTGCCAGTAGTCCCAATGGGGGGACAGGGACCTACGAGCAGTACTTC. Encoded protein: CASSPNGGTGTYEQYF.

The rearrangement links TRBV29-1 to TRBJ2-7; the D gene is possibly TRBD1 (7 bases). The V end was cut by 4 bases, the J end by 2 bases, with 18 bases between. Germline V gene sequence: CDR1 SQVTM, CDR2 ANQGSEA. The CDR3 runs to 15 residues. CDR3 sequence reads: CSVGGWAGGTYEQYF. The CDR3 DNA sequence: TGCAGCGTTGGGGGCTGGGCAGGGGGGACCTACGAGCAGTACTTC.

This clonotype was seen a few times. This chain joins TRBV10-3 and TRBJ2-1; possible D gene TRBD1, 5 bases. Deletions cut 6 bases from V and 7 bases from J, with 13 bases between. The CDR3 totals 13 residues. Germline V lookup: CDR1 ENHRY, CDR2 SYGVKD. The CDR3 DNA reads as TGTGCCATCAGCCCAGGGCCCGTTAATGAGCAGTTCTTC. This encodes CAISPGPVNEQFF.

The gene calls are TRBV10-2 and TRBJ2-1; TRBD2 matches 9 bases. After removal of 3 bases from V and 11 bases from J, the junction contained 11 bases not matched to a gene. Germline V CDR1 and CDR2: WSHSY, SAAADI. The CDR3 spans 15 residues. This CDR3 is CASSDVIPTSGQQFF. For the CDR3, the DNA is TGCGCCAGCAGTGACGTCATTCCGACTAGCGGACAGCAGTTCTTC.

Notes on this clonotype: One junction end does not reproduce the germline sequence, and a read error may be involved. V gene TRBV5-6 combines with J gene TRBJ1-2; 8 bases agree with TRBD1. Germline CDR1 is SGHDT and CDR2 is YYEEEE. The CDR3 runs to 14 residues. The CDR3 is CAGSRQGPIYGYTF. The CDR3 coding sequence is TGTGCCGGCAGTCGACAGGGGCCGATCTATGGCTACACCTTC.

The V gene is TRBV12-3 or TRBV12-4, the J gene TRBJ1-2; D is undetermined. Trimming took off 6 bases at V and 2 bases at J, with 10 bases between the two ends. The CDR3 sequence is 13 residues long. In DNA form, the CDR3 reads TGTGCCAGCAGGCCCGGGAAAAACTATGGCTACACCTTC. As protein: CASRPGKNYGYTF.

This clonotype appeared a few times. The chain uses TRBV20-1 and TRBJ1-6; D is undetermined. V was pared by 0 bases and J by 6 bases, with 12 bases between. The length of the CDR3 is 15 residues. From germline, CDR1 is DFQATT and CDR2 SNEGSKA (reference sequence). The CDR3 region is CSAREVALVNSPLHF. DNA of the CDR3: TGCAGTGCTAGAGAGGTGGCACTGGTTAATTCACCCCTCCACTTT.